Given below is one TCR beta chain in context. This entry comes from a study of blood T cell repertoires in COVID-19. Germline V CDR1 and CDR2: MGHRA, YSYEKL. Trimming stripped 3 bases from V and 2 bases from J, with 13 bases between. The CDR3 runs to 15 residues. Assay: immunoSEQ multiplex PCR; the TCRdb copy retains only in-frame clones and omits some. The sample gives 140,000 to 150,000 clones, roughly 85% of which show up once; about 8% is in the top ten. The clonotype was recovered from a woman in her fifties or sixties with COVID-19, enrolled during active disease. Sequenced input: peripheral blood. The chain couples TRBV4-1 to TRBJ1-1; a weak D match, TRBD1 (5 bases). The DNA of the CDR3 is TGCGCCAGCAGCCATCTTGGACGGACAAACACTGAAGCTTTCTTT. It translates to CASSHLGRTNTEAFF.